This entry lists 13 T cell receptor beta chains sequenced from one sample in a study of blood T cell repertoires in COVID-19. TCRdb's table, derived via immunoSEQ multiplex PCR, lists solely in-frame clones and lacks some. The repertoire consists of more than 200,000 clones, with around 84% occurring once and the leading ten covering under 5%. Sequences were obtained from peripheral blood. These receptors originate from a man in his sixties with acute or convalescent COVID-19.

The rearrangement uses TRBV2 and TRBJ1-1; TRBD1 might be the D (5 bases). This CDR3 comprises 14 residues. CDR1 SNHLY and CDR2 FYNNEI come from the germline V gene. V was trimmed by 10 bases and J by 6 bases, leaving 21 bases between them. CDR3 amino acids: CATLRDSNSAEAFF. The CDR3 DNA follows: TGTGCCACCTTGAGGGACTCTAATAGCGCTGAAGCTTTCTTT.

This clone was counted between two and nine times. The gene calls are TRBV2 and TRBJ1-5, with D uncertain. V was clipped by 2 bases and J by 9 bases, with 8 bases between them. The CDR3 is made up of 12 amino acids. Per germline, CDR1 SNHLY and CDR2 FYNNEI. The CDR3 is CASSESEWPQHF. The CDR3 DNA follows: TGTGCCAGCAGTGAATCGGAGTGGCCCCAGCATTTT.

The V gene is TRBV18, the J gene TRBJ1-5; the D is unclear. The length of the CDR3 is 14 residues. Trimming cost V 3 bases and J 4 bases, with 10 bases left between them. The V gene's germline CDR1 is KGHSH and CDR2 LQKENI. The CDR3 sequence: CASSPPGENQPQHF. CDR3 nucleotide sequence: TGTGCCAGCTCACCCCCCGGGGAAAATCAGCCCCAGCATTTT. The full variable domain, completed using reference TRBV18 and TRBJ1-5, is NAGVMQNPRHLVRRRGQEARLRCSPMKGHSHVYWYRQLPEEGLKFMVYLQKENIIDESGMPKERFSAEFPKEGPSILRIQQVVRGDSAAYFCASSPPGENQPQHFGDGTRLSIL.

The CDR3 coding sequence is TGTGCCAGCAGCTTCCCCGGACAGGGGGACACTGAAGCTTTCTTT. As protein: CASSFPGQGDTEAFF. The V call is TRBV13, the J call TRBJ1-1; 10 bases line up with TRBD1. Germline CDR1 PRHDT, CDR2 FYEKMQ (reference sequence). V gave up 3 bases and J gave up 3 bases; unmatched junction bases: 4. The CDR3 is made up of 15 amino acids.

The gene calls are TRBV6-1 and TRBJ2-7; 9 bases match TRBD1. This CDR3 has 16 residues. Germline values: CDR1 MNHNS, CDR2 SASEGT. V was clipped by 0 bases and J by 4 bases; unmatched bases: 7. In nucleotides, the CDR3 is TGTGCCAGCAGTGAAGCGCGCGGGACAGGGACATACGAGCAGTACTTC. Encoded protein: CASSEARGTGTYEQYF.

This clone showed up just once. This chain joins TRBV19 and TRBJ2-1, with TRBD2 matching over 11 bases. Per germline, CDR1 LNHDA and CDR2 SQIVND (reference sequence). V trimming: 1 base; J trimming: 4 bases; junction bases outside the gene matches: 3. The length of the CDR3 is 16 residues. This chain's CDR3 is CASSIAASGGYNEQFF. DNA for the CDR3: TGTGCCAGTAGTATAGCGGCTAGCGGGGGGTACAATGAGCAGTTCTTC.

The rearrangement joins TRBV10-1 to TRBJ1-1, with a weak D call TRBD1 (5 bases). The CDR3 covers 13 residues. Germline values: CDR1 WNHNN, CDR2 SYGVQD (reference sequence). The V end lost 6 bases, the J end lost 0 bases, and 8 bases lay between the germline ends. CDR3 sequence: CASRQALNTEAFF. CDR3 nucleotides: TGCGCCAGCAGACAGGCTTTGAACACTGAAGCTTTCTTT.

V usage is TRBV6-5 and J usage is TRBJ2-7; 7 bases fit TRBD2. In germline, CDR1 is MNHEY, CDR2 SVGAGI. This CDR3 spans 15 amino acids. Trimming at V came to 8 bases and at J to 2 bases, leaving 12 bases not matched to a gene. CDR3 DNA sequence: TGTGCCAGCGCGGAGCGGGGATCAATTACCTACGAGCAGTACTTC. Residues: CASAERGSITYEQYF.

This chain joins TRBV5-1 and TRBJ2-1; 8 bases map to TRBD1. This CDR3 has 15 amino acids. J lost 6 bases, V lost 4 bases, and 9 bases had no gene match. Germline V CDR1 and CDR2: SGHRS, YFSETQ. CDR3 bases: TGCGCCAGCAGCGAACGGGGACAGGCAACCAATGAGCAGTTCTTC. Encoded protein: CASSERGQATNEQFF.

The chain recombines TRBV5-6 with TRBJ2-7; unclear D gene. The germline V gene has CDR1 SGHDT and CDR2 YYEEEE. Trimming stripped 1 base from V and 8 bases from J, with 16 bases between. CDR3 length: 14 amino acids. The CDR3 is CASSLSAITTKQYF. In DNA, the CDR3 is TGTGCCAGCAGCTTGTCGGCTATAACTACGAAGCAGTACTTC.

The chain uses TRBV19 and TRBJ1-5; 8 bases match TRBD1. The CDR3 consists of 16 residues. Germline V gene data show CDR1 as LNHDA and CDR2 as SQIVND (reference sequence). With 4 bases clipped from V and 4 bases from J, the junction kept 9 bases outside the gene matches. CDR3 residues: CASSRRDRTLNQPQHF. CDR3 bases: TGTGCCAGTAGTAGAAGGGACAGGACACTGAATCAGCCCCAGCATTTT.

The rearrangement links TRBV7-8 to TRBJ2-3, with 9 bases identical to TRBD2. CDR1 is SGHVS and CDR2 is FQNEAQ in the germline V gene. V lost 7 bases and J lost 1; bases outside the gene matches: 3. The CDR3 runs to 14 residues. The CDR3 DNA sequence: TGTGCCAGCACCCGGACTAGCGGCACAGATACGCAGTATTTT. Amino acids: CASTRTSGTDTQYF.

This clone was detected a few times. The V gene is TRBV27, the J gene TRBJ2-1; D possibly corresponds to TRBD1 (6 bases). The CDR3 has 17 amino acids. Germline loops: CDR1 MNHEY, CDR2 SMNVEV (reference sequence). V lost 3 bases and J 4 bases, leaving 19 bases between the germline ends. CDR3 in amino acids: CASSFSFRGDEYNEQFF. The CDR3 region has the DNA TGTGCCAGCAGTTTTTCTTTCAGGGGTGATGAATACAATGAGCAGTTCTTC.